This T cell receptor beta chain was captured by sequencing in a study of CD8+CD57+ T cells in acquired aplastic anemia. Germline CDR1 and CDR2: SGHNT and YENEEA. V dropped 9 bases and J dropped 6; count of bases not matched to a gene: 12. The CDR3 length is 14 residues. Sequencing involved patients with CD8+CD57+ cell expansion previously shown by flow cytometry. Genomic DNA provided the template from which TCR beta VDJ and CDR3 profiles were obtained. MiXCR, applied by TCRdb to the reads, yields one record per CDR3 protein. The data hold approximately 250,000 distinct CDR3 sequences, with approximately 86% observed a single time. This clonotype turned up a few times.

This chain links TRBV11-3 with TRBJ2-3; 7 bases match TRBD2. Sample: sorted CD4+, CD8+, or CD8+CD57+ T cells (not recorded which) from PBMCs. The TCR was taken from a human donor with aplastic anemia. CDR3 loop: CASSIAGSPDTQYF. The CDR3 coding sequence is TGTGCCAGTAGTATAGCGGGCAGTCCCGATACGCAGTATTTT.